This TCR beta chain was documented in a study of blood T cell repertoires in COVID-19. The overall study: Whether acute or convalescent, the COVID-19 samples came from the United States, Italy and Spain.

The CDR3 has 13 residues. Germline values: CDR1 LNHDA, CDR2 SQIVND (reference sequence). V was pared by 6 bases and J by 1 base, with 7 bases between. Only in-frame clones appear in the TCRdb table, and some are missing; sequencing was by immunoSEQ multiplex PCR. The sample consists of over 200,000 clones, approximately 90% of them appearing once. Sequenced material: peripheral blood. The gene calls are TRBV19 and TRBJ2-1; no clear D gene. The receptor comes from a man between 25 and 39 years old with COVID-19, enrolled during active disease. CDR3: CASRAGSYNEQFF. The CDR3 DNA reads TGTGCCAGTAGGGCAGGTTCCTACAATGAGCAGTTCTTC.